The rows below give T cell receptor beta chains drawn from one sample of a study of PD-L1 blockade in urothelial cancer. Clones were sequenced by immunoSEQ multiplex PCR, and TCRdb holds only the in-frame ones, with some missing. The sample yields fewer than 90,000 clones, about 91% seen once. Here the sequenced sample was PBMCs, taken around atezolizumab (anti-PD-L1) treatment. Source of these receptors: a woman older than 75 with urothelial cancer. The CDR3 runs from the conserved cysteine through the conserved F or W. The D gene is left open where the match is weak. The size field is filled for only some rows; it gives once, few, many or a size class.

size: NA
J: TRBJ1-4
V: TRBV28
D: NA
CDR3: CASSQQGTNEKLFF
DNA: TGTGCCAGCAGCCAACAGGGCACTAATGAAAAACTGTTTTTT

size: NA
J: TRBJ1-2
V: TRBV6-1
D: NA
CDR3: CASSEEGRAYGYTF
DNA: TGTGCCAGCAGTGAAGAGGGCAGGGCCTATGGCTACACCTTC

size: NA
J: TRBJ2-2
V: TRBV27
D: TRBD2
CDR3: CASSRLAGGSLTNTGELFF
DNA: TGTGCCAGCAGTCGTCTAGCGGGAGGGAGTCTAACGAACACCGGGGAGCTGTTTTTT

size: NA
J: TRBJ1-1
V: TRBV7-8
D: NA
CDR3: CASSLALETEAFF
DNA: TGTGCCAGCAGCTTAGCGCTGGAGACTGAAGCTTTCTTT

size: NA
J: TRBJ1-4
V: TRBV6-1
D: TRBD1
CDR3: CASSGDRRNEKLFF
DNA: TGTGCCAGCAGTGGGGACAGACGGAATGAAAAACTGTTTTTT

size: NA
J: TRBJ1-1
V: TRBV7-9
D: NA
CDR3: CASSFSRGNTEAFF
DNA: TGTGCCAGCAGCTTTTCCAGGGGGAACACTGAAGCTTTCTTT

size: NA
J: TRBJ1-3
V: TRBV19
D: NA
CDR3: CASSIGTAGNTIYF
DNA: TGTGCCAGTAGTATAGGGACAGCTGGAAACACCATATATTTT

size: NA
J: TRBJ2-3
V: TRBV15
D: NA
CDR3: CATSRDPGAVDTQYF
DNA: TGTGCCACCAGCAGAGATCCAGGGGCCGTAGATACGCAGTATTTT

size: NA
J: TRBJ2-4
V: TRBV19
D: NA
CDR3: CASSIDSKNIQYF
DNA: TGTGCCAGTAGTATTGACAGCAAAAACATTCAGTACTTC

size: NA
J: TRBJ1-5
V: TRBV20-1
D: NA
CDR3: CSASGQPQHF
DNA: TGCAGTGCTTCCGGTCAGCCCCAGCATTTT

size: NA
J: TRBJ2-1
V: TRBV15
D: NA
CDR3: CATSVIRGQISEQFF
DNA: TGTGCCACCAGCGTGATAAGGGGACAAATAAGTGAGCAGTTCTTC

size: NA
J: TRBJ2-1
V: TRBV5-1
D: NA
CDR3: CASNKGMWNNEQFF
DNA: TGCGCCAGCAATAAGGGGATGTGGAACAATGAGCAGTTCTTC

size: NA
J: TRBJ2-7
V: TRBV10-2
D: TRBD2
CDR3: CASSEGLAGHYYEQYF
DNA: TGCGCCAGCAGTGAGGGACTAGCGGGCCACTACTACGAGCAGTACTTC

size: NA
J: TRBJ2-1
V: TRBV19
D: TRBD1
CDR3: CASTQDRASYNEQFF
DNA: TGTGCCAGTACCCAGGACAGGGCCTCCTACAATGAGCAGTTCTTC

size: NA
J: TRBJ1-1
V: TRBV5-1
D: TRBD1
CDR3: CASSSDRGNTEAFF
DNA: TGCGCCAGCAGCTCCGACAGGGGGAACACTGAAGCTTTCTTT

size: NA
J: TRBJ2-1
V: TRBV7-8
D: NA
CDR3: CASSLGRRNEQFF
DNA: TGTGCCAGCAGCTTAGGGAGGCGGAATGAGCAGTTCTTC

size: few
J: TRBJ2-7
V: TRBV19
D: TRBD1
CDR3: CASSTPGQGSVEQYF
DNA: TGTGCCAGTAGTACCCCGGGACAGGGGAGCGTCGAGCAGTACTTC

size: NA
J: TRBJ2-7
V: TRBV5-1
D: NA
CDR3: CASSLTVASYEQYF
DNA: TGCGCCAGCAGCTTGACAGTCGCCTCCTACGAGCAGTACTTC

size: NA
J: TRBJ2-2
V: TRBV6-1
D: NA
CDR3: CASRGHGNTGELFF
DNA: TGTGCCAGCAGGGGACATGGGAACACCGGGGAGCTGTTTTTT

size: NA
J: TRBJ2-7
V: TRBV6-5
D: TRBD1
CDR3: CASRGGTGGYEQYF
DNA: TGTGCCAGCAGGGGGGGGACAGGGGGCTACGAGCAGTACTTC

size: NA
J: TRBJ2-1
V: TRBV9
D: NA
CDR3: CASSLKGYEQFF
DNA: TGTGCCAGCAGCTTAAAGGGGTATGAGCAGTTCTTC

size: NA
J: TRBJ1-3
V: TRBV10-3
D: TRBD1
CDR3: CAISAVPPGQGLKTDNF
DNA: TGTGCCATCAGCGCAGTCCCTCCGGGACAGGGTTTGAAGACGGATAATTTT

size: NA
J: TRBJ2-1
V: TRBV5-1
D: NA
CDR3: CASSLKEQGPSNEQFF
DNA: TGCGCCAGCAGCTTGAAGGAACAGGGCCCGAGCAATGAGCAGTTCTTC

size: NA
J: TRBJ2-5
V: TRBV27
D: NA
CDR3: CASRGGDRTNQETQYF
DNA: TGTGCCAGCAGAGGGGGGGACAGGACTAACCAAGAGACCCAGTACTTC

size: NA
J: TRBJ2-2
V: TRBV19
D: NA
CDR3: CASKAVQNTGELFF
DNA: TGTGCCAGTAAAGCGGTGCAAAACACCGGGGAGCTGTTTTTT

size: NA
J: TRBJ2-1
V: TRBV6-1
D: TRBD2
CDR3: CASTKERGTSNEQFF
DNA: TGTGCCAGCACCAAAGAACGTGGGACTAGCAATGAGCAGTTCTTC

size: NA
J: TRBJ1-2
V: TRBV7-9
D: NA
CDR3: CASSPWDIPNYGYTF
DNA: TGTGCCAGCAGCCCCTGGGACATTCCTAACTATGGCTACACCTTC

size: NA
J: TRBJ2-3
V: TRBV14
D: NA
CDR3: CASSQGDTSTDTQYF
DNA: TGTGCCAGCAGCCAAGGGGACACCAGCACAGATACGCAGTATTTT